This T cell receptor (beta chain) was sequenced during a study of Ad26.COV2.S vaccination and SARS-CoV-2 variants. At the level of the study: This donor came from the COV1001 trial of Ad26.COV2.S. Donor got 5x10^10 or 1x10^11 viral particles of Ad26.COV2.S.

Assay used: immunoSEQ multiplex PCR; TCRdb lists only in-frame clones, some missing. The repertoire holds some 480,000 clones, with 87% as singletons. Study results and limitations: Vaccine and placebo recipients had similar non-spike TCR breadth. Responses of T cells in total may have been underestimated by the TCR breadth and depth analyses.

For this clone: The antigen remains unidentified.

V shed 7 bases and J 6 bases; nucleotides not matched to a gene: 16. The CDR3 extends over 17 amino acids. Germline CDR1 MNHEY, CDR2 SMNVEV (reference sequence). Treatment described: roughly 18 received Ad26.COV2.S at low or high dose, single or two shots; about 5 received placebo; per-sample allocation not given. Collection of the samples took place on day 63 after the first injection of vaccine or placebo. V is TRBV27 and J is TRBJ2-1; 9 bases line up with TRBD1. The clonotype originates from a person between 18 and 59 years old who received the Ad26.COV2.S COVID-19 vaccine or a placebo. The material was peripheral blood, obtained in a trial of Ad26.COV2.S vaccine versus placebo. The CDR3 here is CASTPRWGQGTINEQFF. CDR3 bases: TGTGCCAGCACCCCCCGGTGGGGACAGGGTACGATCAATGAGCAGTTCTTC.